This passage covers 28 T cell receptor beta chains from one sample sequenced in a study of cytomegalovirus exposure and HLA in healthy donors. The primer mix had 60 Vbeta and 13 Jbeta primers. The data were produced by immunoSEQ multiplex PCR, yet TCRdb's version contains in-frame clones alone and is incomplete. This table holds 90,000 to 140,000 clones, roughly 80% found once. Sequenced: PBMCs. The receptors derive from a woman aged 40 to 49 in good health and CMV-seropositive.

This clone was picked up a small number of times. The chain recombines TRBV29-1 with TRBJ1-2; TRBD1 aligns across 8 bases. CDR1 SQVTM and CDR2 ANQGSEA come from the germline V gene. V trimming: 7 bases; J trimming: 7 bases; junction bases outside the gene matches: 20. This CDR3 is built from 16 residues. CDR3 coding DNA: TGCAGCGCCAGGCAATCAACTCTCGGCAGGGGGCTTGGCTACACCTTC. Translation gives CSARQSTLGRGLGYTF.

The chain has TRBV5-1 and TRBJ2-2, with a possible D match to TRBD1 (5 bases). CDR3 length equals 14 residues. Per germline, CDR1 SGHRS and CDR2 YFSETQ. The V and J ends lost 5 bases and 4 bases respectively, with 12 bases between them. The CDR3 loop reads CASSLRQSTGELFF. The CDR3 nucleotides read TGCGCCAGCAGTCTCCGACAGTCCACCGGGGAGCTGTTTTTT.

The V and J genes are TRBV4-3 and TRBJ2-1; TRBD1 aligns across 7 bases. V was pared by 2 bases and J by 7 bases, with 14 bases of the junction left unmatched. The CDR3 is 17 amino acids. Per germline, CDR1 LGHNA and CDR2 YSLEER. The CDR3 DNA reads as TGCGCCAGCAGCCAACGCACCGACAGGGATCCTTATAATGAGCAGTTCTTC. It encodes CASSQRTDRDPYNEQFF.

V gene TRBV28 combines with J gene TRBJ2-5; tentative D call: TRBD2 (6 bases). The germline gives CDR1 MDHEN, CDR2 SYDVKM. The CDR3 has 16 residues. V was cut by 2 bases and J by 7 bases, with 20 bases left in between. The CDR3 coding sequence is TGTGCCAGCAGTTTAGCGGGGACGACCCCCTACGGGACCCAGTACTTC. Translated: CASSLAGTTPYGTQYF.

The CDR3 is CASSSGLAGYNEQFF. The CDR3 region has the DNA TGTGCCAGCAGCTCTGGACTAGCGGGATACAATGAGCAGTTCTTC. The chain joins TRBV11-2 to TRBJ2-1, with 12 bases lining up with TRBD2. The germline CDR1 and CDR2 sequences are SGHAT and FQNNGV. With 4 bases clipped from V and 4 bases from J, the junction kept 2 bases outside the gene matches. CDR3 length: 15 residues.

The rearrangement joins TRBV12-5 to TRBJ2-5, with TRBD1 matching over 7 bases. CDR1 is LGHNT, CDR2 FRNRAP, per germline. Trimming at V came to 6 bases and at J to 5 bases, leaving 6 bases not matched to a gene. CDR3 length: 13 amino acids. DNA of the CDR3: TGTGCTAGTGGCAACGACAGGGTGGAGACCCAGTACTTC. Amino acids: CASGNDRVETQYF.

The J gene is TRBJ2-7, the V gene TRBV4-2, with 8 bases lining up with TRBD2. The CDR3 is made up of 16 amino acids. Trimming took 0 bases from V and 2 from J; bases not matched to a gene: 6. CDR1 and CDR2 from the germline V gene are LGHNA and YNFKEQ. The DNA for the CDR3 is TGTGCCAGCAGCCAAGATAGCACTAGCGGAGCCTACGAGCAGTACTTC. Its translation is CASSQDSTSGAYEQYF.

A single count supports this clone. The chain links TRBV15 to TRBJ1-4, with no clear D. The germline gives CDR1 LNHNV, CDR2 YYDKDF (reference sequence). Trimming shortened V by 5 bases and J by 2 bases, and 15 bases separated the two germline ends. The CDR3 length is 16 residues. The CDR3 DNA is TGTGCCACCAGCTACGGCCCGGCGGTTACTAATGAAAAACTGTTTTTT. As protein: CATSYGPAVTNEKLFF.

The chain employs TRBV9 and TRBJ2-3; possible D gene TRBD1, 7 bases. The CDR3 totals 15 residues. The V end was cut by 0 bases, the J end by 4 bases, with 12 bases between. The germline V gene has CDR1 SGDLS and CDR2 YYNGEE. CDR3 sequence: CASSVVGGGADTQYF. The CDR3 DNA sequence: TGTGCCAGCAGCGTAGTCGGAGGGGGCGCAGATACGCAGTATTTT.

V usage is TRBV5-1 and J usage is TRBJ2-1; 7 bases align to TRBD1. Unmatched junction bases numbered 13, after V lost 2 bases and J lost 8 bases. This CDR3 has 16 amino acids. Germline CDR1 SGHRS, CDR2 YFSETQ. CDR3 coding DNA: TGCGCCAGCAGCTTACAGGGGAGACATGGAGTGGATGAGCAGTTCTTC. Amino acid sequence: CASSLQGRHGVDEQFF.

V usage is TRBV28 and J usage is TRBJ1-4; 7 bases are a match to TRBD1. With 3 bases clipped from V and 3 bases from J, the junction kept 10 bases outside the gene matches. The CDR3 has 17 amino acids. The germline CDR1 and CDR2 sequences are MDHEN and SYDVKM. The CDR3 DNA is TGTGCCAGCAGTTTGGGGGGAGACAGGGACCCTAATGAAAAACTGTTTTTT. Translated: CASSLGGDRDPNEKLFF.

Only a few counts were recorded for this clone. CDR3 DNA sequence: TGTGCCAGCAGCTTCCCACAGGGGGGAATTAACACTGAAGCTTTCTTT. This sequence encodes CASSFPQGGINTEAFF. J is TRBJ1-1 and V is TRBV11-2, with 8 bases identical to TRBD1. Germline CDR1 SGHAT, CDR2 FQNNGV. The CDR3 is 16 amino acids. V trimming: 3 bases; J trimming: 2 bases; junction bases outside the gene matches: 8.

The V call is TRBV10-3, the J call TRBJ1-1, with D unresolved. V was cut by 0 bases and J by 1 base, with 9 bases left in between. The germline CDR1 and CDR2 sequences are ENHRY and SYGVKD. The CDR3 is 15 amino acids. CDR3 nucleotide sequence: TGTGCCATCAGTGAGTCGTTTGGAGGGAACACTGAAGCTTTCTTT. It translates to CAISESFGGNTEAFF.

V is TRBV7-2 and J is TRBJ2-1; TRBD2 might be the D (7 bases). The CDR3 spans 16 residues. V lost 2 bases and J 5 bases, leaving 16 bases between the germline ends. Germline CDR1 and CDR2: SGHTA and FQGNSA. CDR3 protein: CASSLSSGGFNNEQFF. The CDR3 bases are TGTGCCAGCAGCTTAAGTTCGGGGGGCTTCAACAATGAGCAGTTCTTC.

The V call is TRBV11-2, the J call TRBJ2-2; D unresolved. The CDR3 contains 14 residues. V lost 3 bases and J lost 7, with 12 bases in between. Germline assignment: CDR1 SGHAT and CDR2 FQNNGV. The CDR3 DNA follows: TGTGCCAGCAGCTTCCTAAGAGGTCACGGGGAGCTGTTTTTT. Encoded protein: CASSFLRGHGELFF.

This chain connects TRBV4-2 to TRBJ2-4; perhaps TRBD1 as D (6 bases). Germline V lookup: CDR1 LGHNA, CDR2 YNFKEQ. The CDR3 spans 20 residues. The ends were cut back, 4 bases at V and 0 bases at J, with 25 bases in the middle. The CDR3, as DNA: TGTGCCAGCAGCCCGCAAGGACAGCCCGTCTCACCGCTAGCCAAAAACATTCAGTACTTC. Amino acid sequence: CASSPQGQPVSPLAKNIQYF.

This clone was observed once. The J gene is TRBJ1-2, the V gene TRBV9, with 7 bases lining up with TRBD1. The CDR3 loop spans 14 amino acids. Germline V gives CDR1 SGDLS, CDR2 YYNGEE. The J segment lost 4 bases and the V segment lost 4 bases, leaving 7 bases of the junction unmatched. CDR3 in amino acids: CASSPERQGYGYTF. The CDR3 DNA follows: TGTGCCAGCAGCCCAGAGAGACAGGGCTATGGCTACACCTTC.

J is TRBJ2-7 and V is TRBV11-2, with 8 bases aligning to TRBD2. J was trimmed by 2 bases and V by 5 bases; bases with no gene match: 20. CDR1 SGHAT and CDR2 FQNNGV come from the germline V gene. The CDR3 totals 19 residues. The CDR3 reads CASSAKPILRGGVPYEQYF. In DNA form, the CDR3 reads TGTGCCAGCAGCGCAAAACCCATTCTTCGGGGGGGAGTTCCCTACGAGCAGTACTTC.

This clone was detected only a few times. V is TRBV11-2 and J is TRBJ2-7; TRBD1 matches at 8 bases. With 1 base clipped from V and 3 bases from J, the junction kept 2 bases outside the gene matches. Germline V gene sequence: CDR1 SGHAT, CDR2 FQNNGV. The length of the CDR3 is 14 residues. The CDR3 DNA is TGTGCCAGCAGCTTAGCGACAGGGGTCTACGAGCAGTACTTC. Translating it yields CASSLATGVYEQYF.

The J gene is TRBJ2-5, the V gene TRBV4-1; possibly TRBD2 for D (7 bases). The germline V gene encodes CDR1 MGHRA and CDR2 YSYEKL. Trimming stripped 0 bases from V and 6 bases from J, with 14 bases between. CDR3 length: 15 amino acids. The CDR3 loop reads CASSQEWGGLKTQYF. The CDR3 DNA reads as TGCGCCAGCAGCCAAGAGTGGGGGGGCCTAAAGACCCAGTACTTC.

V is TRBV4-3 and J is TRBJ2-3; D is possibly TRBD2 (7 bases). The CDR3 covers 19 residues. V shed 5 bases and J shed 7 bases, with 31 bases lying between them. Looked up from germline, CDR1 is LGHNA and CDR2 is YSLEER. The CDR3 sequence: CASSFRGVSGGGPQNTQYF. The CDR3 bases are TGCGCCAGCAGCTTTAGAGGGGTTTCGGGGGGCGGCCCACAGAATACGCAGTATTTT.

This chain uses TRBV5-1 with TRBJ2-3, with D unresolved. V was clipped by 4 bases and J by 4 bases, with 7 bases between them. The CDR3 runs 12 residues. Germline CDR1 and CDR2: SGHRS and YFSETQ. The CDR3 spells CASSQSPDTQYF. The CDR3 DNA reads TGCGCCAGCAGCCAGTCTCCAGATACGCAGTATTTT.

The DNA for the CDR3 is TGTGCCAGTAGCCGGAGATTCGCCACTAATGAAAAACTGTTTTTT. Protein product: CASSRRFATNEKLFF. This chain joins TRBV19 and TRBJ1-4; D unclear. Per the germline V gene, CDR1 is LNHDA and CDR2 is SQIVND (reference sequence). The CDR3 spans 15 residues. V was cut by 6 bases and J by 2 bases, with 13 bases left in between.

This chain joins TRBV7-2 and TRBJ1-2; 8 bases agree with TRBD1. J was trimmed by 7 bases and V by 3 bases; bases with no gene match: 4. This CDR3 comprises 13 residues. Germline lookup yields CDR1 SGHTA and CDR2 FQGNSA. CDR3 nucleotide sequence: TGTGCCAGCAGCTTTCAGGGGGCTATTGGCTACACCTTC. Encoded protein: CASSFQGAIGYTF.

The V gene is TRBV7-6, the J gene TRBJ1-5, with a weak D call TRBD1 (5 bases). Germline CDR1 SGHVS, CDR2 FNYEAQ. The V and J ends lost 0 bases and 6 bases respectively, with 12 bases between them. This CDR3 contains 15 residues. CDR3 in amino acids: CASSLAAGELQPQHF. CDR3 DNA sequence: TGTGCCAGCAGCTTAGCGGCGGGGGAGCTTCAGCCCCAGCATTTT.

The V and J genes are TRBV28 and TRBJ1-4, with 8 nucleotides matching TRBD1. V dropped 5 bases and J dropped 0; count of bases not matched to a gene: 8. Germline-derived CDR1 and CDR2 are MDHEN and SYDVKM. This CDR3 is 17 amino acids long. The CDR3 is CASSPRGTGATNEKLFF. For the CDR3, the DNA is TGTGCCAGCAGTCCCCGCGGGACAGGCGCAACTAATGAAAAACTGTTTTTT.

Concerning this clone: In the same sample, other DNA sequences code for this CDR3. This sequence joins TRBV11-1 and TRBJ1-1, with 10 bases fitting TRBD1. V shed 2 bases, J shed 4 bases, and the junction held 4 bases outside the gene matches. Germline values: CDR1 SGHAT, CDR2 FQDESV (reference sequence). The CDR3 has 15 residues. The CDR3 spells CASSLWDRGTTEAFF. The CDR3, as DNA: TGTGCCAGCAGCTTATGGGACAGGGGTACCACTGAAGCTTTCTTT. Supplemented by reference TRBV11-1 and TRBJ1-1, the full variable domain reads EAEVAQSPRYKITEKSQAVAFWCDPISGHATLYWYRQILGQGPELLVQFQDESVVDDSQLPKDRFSAERLKGVDSTLKIQPAELGDSAMYLCASSLWDRGTTEAFFGQGTRLTVV.

The V gene is TRBV28, the J gene TRBJ2-7; tentative D call: TRBD2 (7 bases). Per the germline V gene, CDR1 is MDHEN and CDR2 is SYDVKM. This CDR3 has 16 residues. The V gene lost 6 bases and the J gene lost 2 bases, with 20 bases spanning the gap. This CDR3 is CASSSAGGRTPYEQYF. The CDR3 DNA sequence: TGTGCCAGCAGCAGTGCCGGGGGGCGGACACCCTACGAGCAGTACTTC.